This T cell receptor (beta chain) was recorded in a study of T cells in Graves' hyperthyroidism and ophthalmopathy. As concerns this clonotype: Its matching antigen is unknown.

Amplification of TCR beta CDR3 regions used RNA as the template. The TCR CDR3 was amplified in a first-round RT-PCR using the HTBI primer set. MiXCR was run by TCRdb on the multiplex PCR reads, yielding one entry per CDR3 protein. The sample has roughly 700,000 distinct CDR3 sequences, 15% to 20% seen once. The study, taken as a whole, reports: For ophthalmopathy, model prediction preceded onset by a median around 7 months.

Out of less than 12 ml of fresh peripheral blood came the PBMCs. Per germline, CDR1 SEHNR and CDR2 FQNEAQ (reference sequence). V shed 5 bases, J shed 8 bases, and the junction held 11 bases outside the gene matches. CDR3 length: 15 amino acids. The chain combines TRBV7-9 with TRBJ2-1; 8 bases align to TRBD1. This clonotype was sampled from a man over 45 with Graves' hyperthyroidism. Sequenced material: blood. The CDR3 reads CASSQRQGLTDEQFF. The CDR3 DNA is TGTGCCAGCAGCCAGAGACAGGGGCTAACCGATGAGCAGTTCTTC. The whole variable domain, remainder taken from reference TRBV7-9 and TRBJ2-1, is DTGVSQNPRHKITKRGQNVTFRCDPISEHNRLYWYRQTLGQGPEFLTYFQNEAQLEKSRLLSDRFSAERPKGSFSTLEIQRTEQGDSAMYLCASSQRQGLTDEQFFGPGTRLTVL.